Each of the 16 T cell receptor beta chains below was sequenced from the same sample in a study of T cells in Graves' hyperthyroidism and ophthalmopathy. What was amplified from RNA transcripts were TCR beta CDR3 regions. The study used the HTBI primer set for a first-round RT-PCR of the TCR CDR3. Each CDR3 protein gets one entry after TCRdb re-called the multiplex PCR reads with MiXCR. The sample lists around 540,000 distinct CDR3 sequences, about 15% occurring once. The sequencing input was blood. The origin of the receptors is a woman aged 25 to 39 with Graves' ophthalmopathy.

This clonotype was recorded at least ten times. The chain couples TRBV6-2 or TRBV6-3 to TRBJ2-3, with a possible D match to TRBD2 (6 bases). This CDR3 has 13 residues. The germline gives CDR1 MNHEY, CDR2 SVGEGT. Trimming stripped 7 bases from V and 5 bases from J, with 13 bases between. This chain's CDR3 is CASNLGGIDTQYF. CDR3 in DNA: TGTGCCAGCAATCTCGGAGGGATAGATACGCAGTATTTT.

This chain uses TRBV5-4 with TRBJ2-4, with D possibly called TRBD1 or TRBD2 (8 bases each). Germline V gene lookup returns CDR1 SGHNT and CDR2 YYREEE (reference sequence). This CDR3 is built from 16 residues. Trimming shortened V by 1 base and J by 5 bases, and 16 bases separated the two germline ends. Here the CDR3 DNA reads TGTGCCAGCAGCTTGTGGGCGGGGGGACAGGAAAACATTCAGTACTTC. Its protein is CASSLWAGGQENIQYF.

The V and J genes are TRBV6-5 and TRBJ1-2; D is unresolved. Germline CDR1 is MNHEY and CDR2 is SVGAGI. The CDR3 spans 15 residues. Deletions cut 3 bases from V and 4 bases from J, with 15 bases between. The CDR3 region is CASSYSTNSFYGYTF. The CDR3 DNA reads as TGTGCCAGCAGTTATAGTACGAACTCCTTCTATGGCTACACCTTC.

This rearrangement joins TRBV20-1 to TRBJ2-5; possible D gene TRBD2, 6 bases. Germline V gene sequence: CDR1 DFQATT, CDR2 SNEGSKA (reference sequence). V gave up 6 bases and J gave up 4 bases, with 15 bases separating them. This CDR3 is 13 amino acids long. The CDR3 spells CSAGSGGIETQYF. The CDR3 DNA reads TGCAGTGCCGGATCGGGCGGGATAGAGACCCAGTACTTC.

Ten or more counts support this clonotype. Here the CDR3 reads CASSWDRSNYEQYF. The CDR3 DNA reads as TGCGCCAGCAGCTGGGACAGAAGTAACTACGAGCAGTACTTC. The gene calls are TRBV5-1 and TRBJ2-7, with 7 nucleotides matching TRBD1. The germline CDR1 and CDR2 sequences are SGHRS and YFSETQ. The CDR3 is made up of 14 amino acids. V shed 3 bases and J 3 bases; nucleotides not matched to a gene: 6.

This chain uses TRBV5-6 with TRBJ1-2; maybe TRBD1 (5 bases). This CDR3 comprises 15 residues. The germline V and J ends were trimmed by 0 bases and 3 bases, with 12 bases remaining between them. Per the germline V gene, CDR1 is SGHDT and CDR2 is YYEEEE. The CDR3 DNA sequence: TGTGCCAGCAGCTTGGTGGCAGGGTCGGACTATGGCTACACCTTC. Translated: CASSLVAGSDYGYTF. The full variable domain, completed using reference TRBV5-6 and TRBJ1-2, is DAGVTQSPTHLIKTRGQQVTLRCSPKSGHDTVSWYQQALGQGPQFIFQYYEEEERQRGNFPDRFSGHQFPNYSSELNVNALLLGDSALYLCASSLVAGSDYGYTFGSGTRLTVV.

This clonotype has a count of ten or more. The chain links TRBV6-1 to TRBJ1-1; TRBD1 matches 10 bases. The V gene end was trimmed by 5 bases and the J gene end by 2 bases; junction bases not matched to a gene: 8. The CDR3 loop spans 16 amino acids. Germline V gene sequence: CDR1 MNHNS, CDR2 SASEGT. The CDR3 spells CASSRQGALLNTEAFF. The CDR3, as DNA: TGTGCCAGCAGTAGACAGGGGGCTTTATTAAACACTGAAGCTTTCTTT.

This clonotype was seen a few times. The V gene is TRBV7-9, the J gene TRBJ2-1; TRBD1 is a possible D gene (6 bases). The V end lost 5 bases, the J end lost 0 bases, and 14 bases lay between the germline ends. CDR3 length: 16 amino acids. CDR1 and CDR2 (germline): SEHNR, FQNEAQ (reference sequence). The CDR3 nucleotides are TGTGCCAGCAGCCCCGGACAGTTGAGCTCCTACAATGAGCAGTTCTTC. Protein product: CASSPGQLSSYNEQFF.

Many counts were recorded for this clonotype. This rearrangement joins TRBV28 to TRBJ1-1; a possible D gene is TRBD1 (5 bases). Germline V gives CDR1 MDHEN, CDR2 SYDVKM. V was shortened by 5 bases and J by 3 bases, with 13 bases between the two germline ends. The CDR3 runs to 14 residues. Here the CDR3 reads CASSLGRGYTEAFF. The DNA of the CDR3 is TGTGCCAGCAGTCTAGGGCGGGGGTACACTGAAGCTTTCTTT.

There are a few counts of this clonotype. The CDR3 coding sequence is TGTGCCAGCAGTACTCGACAGTCCCGGACTACTGAAGCTTTCTTT. Amino acid sequence: CASSTRQSRTTEAFF. J is TRBJ1-1 and V is TRBV27; D possibly corresponds to TRBD1 (5 bases). Deletions cut 5 bases from V and 5 bases from J, with 18 bases between. The germline V gene encodes CDR1 MNHEY and CDR2 SMNVEV (reference sequence). The CDR3 spans 15 residues.

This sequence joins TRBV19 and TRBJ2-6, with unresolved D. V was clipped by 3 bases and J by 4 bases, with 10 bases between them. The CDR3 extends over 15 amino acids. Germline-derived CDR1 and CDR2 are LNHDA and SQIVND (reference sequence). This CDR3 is CASSMKAPGANVLTF. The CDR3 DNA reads TGTGCCAGTAGTATGAAAGCTCCGGGGGCCAACGTCCTGACTTTC.

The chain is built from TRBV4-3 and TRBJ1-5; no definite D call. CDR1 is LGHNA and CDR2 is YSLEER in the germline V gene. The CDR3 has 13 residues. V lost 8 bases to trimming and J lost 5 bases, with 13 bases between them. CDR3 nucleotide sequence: TGCGCCAGCGGCCCAAGCACAGATCAGCCCCAGCATTTT. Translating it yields CASGPSTDQPQHF.

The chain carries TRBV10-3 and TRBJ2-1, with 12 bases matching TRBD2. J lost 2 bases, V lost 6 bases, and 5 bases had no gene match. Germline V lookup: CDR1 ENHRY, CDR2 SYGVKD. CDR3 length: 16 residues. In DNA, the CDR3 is TGTGCCATCAGCGTGACTAGCGGGAGTACCTACAATGAGCAGTTCTTC. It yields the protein CAISVTSGSTYNEQFF.

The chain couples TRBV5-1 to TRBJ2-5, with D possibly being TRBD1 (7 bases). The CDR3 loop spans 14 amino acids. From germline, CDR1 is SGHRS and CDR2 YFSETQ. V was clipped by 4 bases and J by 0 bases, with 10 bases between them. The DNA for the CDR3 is TGCGCCAGCAGCGGGGGGACAGACCAAGAGACCCAGTACTTC. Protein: CASSGGTDQETQYF.

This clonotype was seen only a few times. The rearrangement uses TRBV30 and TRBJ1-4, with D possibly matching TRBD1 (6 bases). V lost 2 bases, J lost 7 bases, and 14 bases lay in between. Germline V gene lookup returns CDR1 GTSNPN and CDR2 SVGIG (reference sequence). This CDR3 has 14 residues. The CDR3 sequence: CAWSPTRGTEKLFF. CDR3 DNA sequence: TGTGCCTGGAGTCCGACTAGGGGGACTGAAAAACTGTTTTTT.

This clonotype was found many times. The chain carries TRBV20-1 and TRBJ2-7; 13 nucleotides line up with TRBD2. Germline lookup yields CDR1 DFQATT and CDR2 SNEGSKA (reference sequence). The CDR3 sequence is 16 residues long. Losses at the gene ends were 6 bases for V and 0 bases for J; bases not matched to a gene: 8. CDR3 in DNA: TGCAGTGCCCCCGGACTAGCGGGAGCGATCTCCTACGAGCAGTACTTC. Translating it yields CSAPGLAGAISYEQYF.